The rows below give T cell receptor beta chains drawn from one sample of a study of OX40 agonist ivuxolimab in advanced cancers. Produced via immunoSEQ multiplex PCR; TCRdb's table is partial and in-frame only. This sample carries 30,000 to 35,000 clones, 79% of them seen once, and the ten largest clones take about 15%. Sample: CD4+ or CD8+ T cells sorted from blood, taken in a trial of the OX40 agonist ivuxolimab. Every receptor here comes from an adult with an advanced solid tumor such as melanoma, head and neck, liver or kidney cancer. The CDR3 runs from the conserved cysteine through the conserved F or W. Each record gives: V gene, CDR3 protein.

v_gene: TRBV27
CDR3aa: CASRRGGIGQPQHF

v_gene: TRBV4-1
CDR3aa: CASSQEGLGKETQYF

v_gene: TRBV18
CDR3aa: CASSPGTGVYNEQFF

v_gene: TRBV7-6
CDR3aa: CASSPREDSGRSREQFF

v_gene: TRBV27
CDR3aa: CASSFLAESRNEQFF

v_gene: TRBV6-5
CDR3aa: CASSQQLSLPYEQYF

v_gene: TRBV6-5
CDR3aa: CASSYLGGTNEKLFF

v_gene: TRBV11-2
CDR3aa: CASSLVGQAYEQYF

v_gene: TRBV7-9
CDR3aa: CASSLGQGYTEAFF

v_gene: TRBV11-2
CDR3aa: CASSLAFRSAEGYEQYF

v_gene: TRBV6-6
CDR3aa: CASRDVGQYNSPLHF

v_gene: TRBV28
CDR3aa: CASTNYQETQYF

v_gene: TRBV5-1
CDR3aa: CASSRESYNEQFF

v_gene: TRBV27
CDR3aa: CASSLNPTGDTQYF

v_gene: TRBV15
CDR3aa: CATSRVSSGNTIYF

v_gene: TRBV16
CDR3aa: CASNPGGSWISGANVLTF

v_gene: TRBV25-1
CDR3aa: CASSGVSSYGYTF

v_gene: TRBV11-2
CDR3aa: CASSFGDGSYNEQFF

v_gene: TRBV11-2
CDR3aa: CASSSAERGSWTNEKLFF

v_gene: TRBV5-1
CDR3aa: CASSSLAQPDTQYF

v_gene: TRBV6-6
CDR3aa: CASSYPTGGGHDTQYF

v_gene: TRBV10-1
CDR3aa: CASSGEGAKQYF

v_gene: TRBV29-1
CDR3aa: CSVEGGPSESTDTQYF

v_gene: TRBV18
CDR3aa: CASSLEASYEQYF

v_gene: TRBV6-6
CDR3aa: CASSYGGLAYGYTF

v_gene: TRBV2
CDR3aa: CASVKTNTGELFF

v_gene: TRBV7-9
CDR3aa: CASSHYSGSGELFF

v_gene: TRBV2
CDR3aa: CASSESKGWSRNTEAFF

v_gene: TRBV5-4
CDR3aa: CASSEDSPSPLHF

v_gene: TRBV2
CDR3aa: CASPPTRQGNEQFF

v_gene: TRBV5-6
CDR3aa: CASSLGDGDNYGYTF

v_gene: TRBV29-1
CDR3aa: CSVGGHKETQYF

v_gene: TRBV7-6
CDR3aa: CVSSPGGYEQYF

v_gene: TRBV9
CDR3aa: CASSVGLAGGSFNEQFF

v_gene: TRBV10-3
CDR3aa: CAISERQSGDTEAFF

v_gene: TRBV4-1
CDR3aa: CASSQGAGTQYF

v_gene: TRBV6-1
CDR3aa: CASRASGQVIETQYF

v_gene: TRBV4-2
CDR3aa: CASSLGGGQNTGELFF

v_gene: TRBV28
CDR3aa: CASRKSTARNTEAFF

v_gene: TRBV15
CDR3aa: CATSNDRGNQPQHF

v_gene: TRBV19
CDR3aa: CASSTLAYLNYGYTF

v_gene: TRBV19
CDR3aa: CASSRPGDRGGGNEQFF

v_gene: TRBV28
CDR3aa: CATLPHTGELFF

v_gene: TRBV10-2
CDR3aa: CASGGGSEYGYTF

v_gene: TRBV5-1
CDR3aa: CASSLQQNTEAFF

v_gene: TRBV5-6
CDR3aa: CASSLTGSLAKNIQYF

v_gene: TRBV7-9
CDR3aa: CASSFPGETQYF

v_gene: TRBV9
CDR3aa: CASSVPGTSGLNEQFF